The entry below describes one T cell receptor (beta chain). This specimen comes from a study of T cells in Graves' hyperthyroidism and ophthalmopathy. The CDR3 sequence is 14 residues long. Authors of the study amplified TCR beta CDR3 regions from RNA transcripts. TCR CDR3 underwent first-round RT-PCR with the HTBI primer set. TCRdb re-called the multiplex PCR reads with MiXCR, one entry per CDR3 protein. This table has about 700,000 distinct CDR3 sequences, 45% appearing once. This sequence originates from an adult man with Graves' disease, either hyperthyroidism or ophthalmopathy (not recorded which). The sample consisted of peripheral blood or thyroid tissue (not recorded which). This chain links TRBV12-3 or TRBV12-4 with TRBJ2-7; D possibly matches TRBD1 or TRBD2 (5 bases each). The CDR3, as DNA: TGTGCTAGTGGTTTGAGCAGGGAGTCCTACGAGCAGTACTTC. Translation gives CASGLSRESYEQYF.